This entry concerns a single T cell receptor (beta chain). The data originate from a study of cytomegalovirus exposure and HLA in healthy donors. J lost 4 bases, V lost 4 bases, and 6 bases had no gene match. The CDR3 covers 14 residues. Per germline, CDR1 LNHDA and CDR2 SQIVND (reference sequence). Data came from immunoSEQ multiplex PCR; TCRdb stores just in-frame clones and leaves some out. The sample comprises more than 95,000 clones, about nine tenths of which are singletons, and nearly 4.5% rests with the top ten. The sample was PBMCs. This receptor was taken from a young man in good health and CMV-seropositive. The rearrangement joins TRBV19 to TRBJ2-7, with 8 positions matching TRBD1. This CDR3 reads CASSSDRGVYEQYF. CDR3 nucleotide sequence: TGTGCCAGTAGTAGTGACAGGGGCGTTTACGAGCAGTACTTC.